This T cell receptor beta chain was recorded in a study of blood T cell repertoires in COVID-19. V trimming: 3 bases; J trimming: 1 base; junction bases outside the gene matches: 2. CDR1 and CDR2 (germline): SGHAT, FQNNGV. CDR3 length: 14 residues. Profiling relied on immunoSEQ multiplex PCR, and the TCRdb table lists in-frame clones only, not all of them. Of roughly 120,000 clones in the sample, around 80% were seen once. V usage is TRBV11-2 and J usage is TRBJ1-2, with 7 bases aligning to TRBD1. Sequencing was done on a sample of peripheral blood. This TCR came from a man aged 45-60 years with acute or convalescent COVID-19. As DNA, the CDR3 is TGTGCCAGCAGCTTCGGGACAGATAACTATGGCTACACCTTC. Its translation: CASSFGTDNYGYTF.